What follows is one T cell receptor beta chain and its context. Measured with immunoSEQ multiplex PCR; TCRdb has only the in-frame clones, and not every one. The sample gives 90,000 to 140,000 clones, about 93% of which show up once; around 0.29% is in the top ten. Germline loops: CDR1 SGHDT, CDR2 YYEEEE. Trimming pared 7 bases from V and 1 base from J, leaving 15 bases between. This CDR3 contains 15 residues. This record belongs to a study of siplizumab effects on memory and regulatory T cells. This clonotype originated in a human donor in good health. Material: CD4+ T cells sorted from blood. The V gene is TRBV5-6, the J gene TRBJ1-3; D is unclear. CDR3 in amino acids: CASPRRPNSGNTIYF. CDR3 sequence (DNA): TGTGCCAGCCCCCGGCGACCAAATTCTGGAAACACCATATATTTT.